This TCR beta chain is from a study of blood T cell repertoires in COVID-19. Produced via immunoSEQ multiplex PCR; TCRdb's table is partial and in-frame only. The sample lists tens of thousands of clones, more than 80% seen once, with about 31% in the top ten. V lost 4 bases and J lost 1, with 10 bases in between. In germline, CDR1 is LGHDT, CDR2 YNNKEL (reference sequence). The CDR3 has 14 residues. The source of this sequence is a woman of 80 years or more with acute or convalescent COVID-19. V and J are TRBV3-1 (or the pseudogene TRBV3-2) and TRBJ1-2; D unclear. The sample consisted of peripheral blood. The CDR3 DNA follows: TGTGCCAGCAGCCTTCCGGGGAGTAACTATGGCTACACCTTC. This translates into CASSLPGSNYGYTF.